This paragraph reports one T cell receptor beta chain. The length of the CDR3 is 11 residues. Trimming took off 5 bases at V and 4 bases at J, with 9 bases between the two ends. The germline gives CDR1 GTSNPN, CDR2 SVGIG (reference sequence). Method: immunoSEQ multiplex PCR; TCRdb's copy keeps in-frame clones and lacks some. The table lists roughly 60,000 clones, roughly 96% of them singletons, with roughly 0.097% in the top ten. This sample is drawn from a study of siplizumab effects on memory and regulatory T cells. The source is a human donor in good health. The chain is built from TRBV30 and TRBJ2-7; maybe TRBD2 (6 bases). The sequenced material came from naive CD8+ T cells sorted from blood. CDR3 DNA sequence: TGTGCCTGGGCCGGGACTTACGAGCAGTACTTC. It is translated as CAWAGTYEQYF.